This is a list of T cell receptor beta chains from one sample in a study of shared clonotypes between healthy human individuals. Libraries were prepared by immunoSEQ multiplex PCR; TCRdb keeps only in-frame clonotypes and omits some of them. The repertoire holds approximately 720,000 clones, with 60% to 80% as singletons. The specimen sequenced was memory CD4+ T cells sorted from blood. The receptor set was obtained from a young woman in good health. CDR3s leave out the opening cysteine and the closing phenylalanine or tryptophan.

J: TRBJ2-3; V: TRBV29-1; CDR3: SYTSGRAGRTDTQY
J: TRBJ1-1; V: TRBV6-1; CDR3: ASKRTGWDTEAF
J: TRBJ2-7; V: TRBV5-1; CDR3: ASSWTSGYEQY
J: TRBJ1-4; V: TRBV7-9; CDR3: ASSVPGGEKLF
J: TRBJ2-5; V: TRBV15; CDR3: ATRLETKETQY
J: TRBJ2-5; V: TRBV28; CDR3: ASSPPTFPLKTQY
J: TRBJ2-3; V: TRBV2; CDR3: ASSESGSTDTQY
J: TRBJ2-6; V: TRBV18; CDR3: ASSRLAVLSGANVLT
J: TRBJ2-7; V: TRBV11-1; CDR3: ASSFRGYEQY
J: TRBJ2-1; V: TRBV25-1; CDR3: ASKSAPASGRGEQF
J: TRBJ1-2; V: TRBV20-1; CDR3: SARDQTDRT
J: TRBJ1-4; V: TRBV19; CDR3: ASSINPTNEKLF
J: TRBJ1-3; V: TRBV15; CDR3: ATSRDRPAPWDTIY
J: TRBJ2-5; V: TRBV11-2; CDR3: ASSSGLVETQY
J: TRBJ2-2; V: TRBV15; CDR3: ATSRGWTGWTGELF
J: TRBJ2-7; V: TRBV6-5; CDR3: ASSYALPAYEQY
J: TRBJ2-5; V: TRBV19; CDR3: ASSGGDVTETQY
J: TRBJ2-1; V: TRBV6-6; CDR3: ASSYKAASGRNEQF
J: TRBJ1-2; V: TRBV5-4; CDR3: ASSFSMSGRGLSGYT
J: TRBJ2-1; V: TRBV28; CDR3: ASSLRSYGRAPNEQF
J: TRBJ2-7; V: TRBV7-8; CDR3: ASSQAPQLAGGYEQY
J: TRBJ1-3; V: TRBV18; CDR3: ASSPLPGAGNTIY
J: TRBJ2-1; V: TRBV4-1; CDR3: ASSQDWAGGRGAYNEQF
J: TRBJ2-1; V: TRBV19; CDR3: ASSRLTRASGYNEQF
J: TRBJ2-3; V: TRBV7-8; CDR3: ASSLIPDSSSTDTQY
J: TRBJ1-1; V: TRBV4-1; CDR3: ASNHGGEAF
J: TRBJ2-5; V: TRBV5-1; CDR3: ASSVQGAQETQY
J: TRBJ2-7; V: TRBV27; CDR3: ASSAILAEAYEQY
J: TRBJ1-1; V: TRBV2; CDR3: ASSSLQGGGTEAF
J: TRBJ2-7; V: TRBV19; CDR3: ASSVGVGALSSYEQY
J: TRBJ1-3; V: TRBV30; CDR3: AWTPGSSGNTIY
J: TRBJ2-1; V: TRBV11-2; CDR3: ASRGTSLDAEQF
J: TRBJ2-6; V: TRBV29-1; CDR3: SAHVGSGANVLT
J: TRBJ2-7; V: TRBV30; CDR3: AWSVDRGLEQY
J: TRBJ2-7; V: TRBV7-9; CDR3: ARIMVWAAPYEQY
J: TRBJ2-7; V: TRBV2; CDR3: ASTGQSYEQY
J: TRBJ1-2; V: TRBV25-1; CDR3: ASSVGLGYGYT
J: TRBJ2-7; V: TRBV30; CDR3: AWRGQEPSYEQY
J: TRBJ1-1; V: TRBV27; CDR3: ASRKTGLGLYTEAF
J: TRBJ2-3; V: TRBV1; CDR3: TSSGESGRARPDTQY
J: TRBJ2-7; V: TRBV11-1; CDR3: ASSYRDEPSYEQY
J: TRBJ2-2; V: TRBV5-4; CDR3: ASSPRPAGGPGGELF
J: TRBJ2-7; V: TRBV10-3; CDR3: AISESSGGASYEQY
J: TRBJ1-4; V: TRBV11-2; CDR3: ASSLGGAEKLF
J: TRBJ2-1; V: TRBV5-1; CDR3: ASRVPETYNEQF
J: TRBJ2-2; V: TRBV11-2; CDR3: ASSLGGSRRTGELF
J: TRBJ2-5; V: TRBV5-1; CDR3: ASSPSGQETQY
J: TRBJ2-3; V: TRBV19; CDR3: ASRIRGLGDTQY
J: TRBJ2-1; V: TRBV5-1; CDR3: ASSFETSGSVEQF
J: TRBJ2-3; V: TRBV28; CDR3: ASSLPGRADTQY
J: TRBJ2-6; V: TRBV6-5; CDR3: ASTDRGPGANVLT
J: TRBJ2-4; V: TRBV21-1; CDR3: ASSKGRRKGGNIQY
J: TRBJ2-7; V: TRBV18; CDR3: ASSPQGGSYEQY
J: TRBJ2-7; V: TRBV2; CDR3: ASNFLGAIYEQY
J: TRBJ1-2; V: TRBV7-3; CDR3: ASSPSGRAPNYGYT